The sequence of this T cell receptor (beta chain) was determined in a study of blood T cell repertoires in COVID-19. On the study more broadly: Specimens from acute and convalescent COVID-19 originated in the United States, Italy and Spain. T cells, B-cell-depleted T cells, or PBMCs supplied cDNA or gDNA.

Per the study methods: Reference gene primer amplification in the assay estimated nucleated cell counts. Libraries were prepared by immunoSEQ multiplex PCR; TCRdb keeps only in-frame clonotypes and omits some of them. V and J calls and clone size follow that table, whereas D and trimming were derived from the DNA. The table lists a few hundred thousand clones, approximately 86% of them singletons. This TCR was sampled from a human donor in a cohort sampled during active COVID-19. The sequencing sample was made of peripheral blood.

Here the CDR3 reads CATSKPSGAYNEQFF. CDR3 DNA sequence: TGTGCCACCAGCAAACCTAGCGGGGCCTACAATGAGCAGTTCTTC. The chain combines TRBV15 with TRBJ2-1; 9 bases are shared with TRBD2. The germline CDR1 and CDR2 sequences are LNHNV and YYDKDF (reference sequence). Trimming cost V 4 bases and J 2 bases; bases outside gene matches: 3. The CDR3 extends over 15 amino acids. The full variable domain, completed using reference TRBV15 and TRBJ2-1, is DAMVIQNPRYQVTQFGKPVTLSCSQTLNHNVMYWYQQKSSQAPKLLFHYYDKDFNNEADTPDNFQSRRPNTSFCFLDIRSPGLGDTAMYLCATSKPSGAYNEQFFGPGTRLTVL.